This TCR beta chain originates from a study of spatial heterogeneity in lung cancer. Overall study context: Samples were donated by 72 untreated early-stage non-small cell lung cancer patients. Detection of beta-chain sequences consistently exceeded that of alpha-chain sequences.

Regarding time point: blood at routine non-recurrence follow-up after resection. Unsorted whole RNA from tumor, nontumor lung or frozen PBMC underwent sequencing. The presence of a unique molecular identifier marked each TCR cDNA molecule. Using its own MiXCR run on the 5' RACE reads, TCRdb lists one record per CDR3 protein. The sample holds fewer than 150,000 distinct CDR3 sequences, approximately 10% seen once. This clonotype was detected ten times or more. This CDR3 comprises 14 residues. V lost 4 bases to trimming and J lost 8 bases; unmatched junction nucleotides: 4. Germline loops: CDR1 SGHAT, CDR2 FQNNGV.

The sample here was PBMCs, taken at follow-up. The sequence came from a female donor with early-stage non-small cell lung cancer. The rearrangement joins TRBV11-2 to TRBJ2-1, with 11 bases that match TRBD2. For the CDR3, the DNA is TGTGCCAGCAGCTCCATAGCGGGAGGGCATGAGCAGTTCTTC. This encodes CASSSIAGGHEQFF.